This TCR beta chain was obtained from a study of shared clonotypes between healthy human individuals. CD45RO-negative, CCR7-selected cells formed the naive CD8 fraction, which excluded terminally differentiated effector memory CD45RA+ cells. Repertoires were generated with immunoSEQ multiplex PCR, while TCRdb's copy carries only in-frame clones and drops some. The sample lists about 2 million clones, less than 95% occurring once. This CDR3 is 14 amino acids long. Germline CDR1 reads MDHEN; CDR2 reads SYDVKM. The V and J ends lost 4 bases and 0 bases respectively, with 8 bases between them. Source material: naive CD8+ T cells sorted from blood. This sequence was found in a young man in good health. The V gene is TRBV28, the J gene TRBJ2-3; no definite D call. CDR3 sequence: CASSSLLSTDTQYF. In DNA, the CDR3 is TGTGCCAGCAGTTCCCTGCTTAGCACAGATACGCAGTATTTT.